These T cell receptor beta chains were read from a single sample in a study of T cell changes during pregnancy in multiple sclerosis. The protocol was immunoSEQ multiplex PCR, while the TCRdb copy is restricted to in-frame clones and leaves out a portion. The repertoire holds tens of thousands of clones, with around 92% as singletons. Here the sequenced sample was CD4+ T cells from peripheral blood mononuclear cells, taken in the second trimester of pregnancy. The receptors derive from a female donor in good health, enrolled as a control in a pregnancy study. The CDR3 runs from the conserved cysteine through the conserved F or W. The D gene is left open where the match is weak.

V gene: TRBV9
D gene: TRBD1
J gene: TRBJ2-7
CDR3 DNA: TGTGCCAGCAGCGTGGGACAGGGGACCTCCTACGAGCAGTACTTC
CDR3 protein: CASSVGQGTSYEQYF

V gene: TRBV7-2
D gene: .
J gene: TRBJ1-1
CDR3 DNA: TGTGCCAGCAGCTTAATGGGGGGAGAGACTGAAGCTTTCTTT
CDR3 protein: CASSLMGGETEAFF

V gene: TRBV30
D gene: .
J gene: TRBJ2-2
CDR3 DNA: TGTGCCTGGAGTGTGGGGCAAACAAGGGAGCTGTTTTTT
CDR3 protein: CAWSVGQTRELFF

V gene: TRBV20-1
D gene: TRBD1
J gene: TRBJ2-1
CDR3 DNA: TGCAGTGCTCTAACAGGGGATGAGCAGTTCTTC
CDR3 protein: CSALTGDEQFF

V gene: TRBV5-4
D gene: TRBD1
J gene: TRBJ2-7
CDR3 DNA: TGTGCCAGCAGCATGGACAGGGGCCGTTACGAGCAGTACTTC
CDR3 protein: CASSMDRGRYEQYF

V gene: TRBV5-6
D gene: .
J gene: TRBJ1-2
CDR3 DNA: TGTGCCAGCAACTCCAGGGGTGACTATGGCTACACCTTC
CDR3 protein: CASNSRGDYGYTF

V gene: TRBV28
D gene: TRBD1
J gene: TRBJ1-2
CDR3 DNA: TGTGCCAGCAGTTCAATCGGGACAGGGGTGAATGGCTACACCTTC
CDR3 protein: CASSSIGTGVNGYTF

V gene: TRBV7-9
D gene: TRBD1
J gene: TRBJ1-4
CDR3 DNA: TGTGCCAGCAGCCGGGGGGGGACAGGGGAAGAAAAACTGTTTTTT
CDR3 protein: CASSRGGTGEEKLFF

V gene: TRBV7-7
D gene: .
J gene: TRBJ2-7
CDR3 DNA: TGTGCCAGCAGCTTAGCGCTGGGGGCCGAGCAGTACTTC
CDR3 protein: CASSLALGAEQYF

V gene: TRBV5-1
D gene: .
J gene: TRBJ1-4
CDR3 DNA: TGCGCCAGCAGCTTGGGAAGCTTCTGGAATGAAAAACTGTTTTTT
CDR3 protein: CASSLGSFWNEKLFF

V gene: TRBV18
D gene: .
J gene: TRBJ2-3
CDR3 DNA: TGTGCCAGCTCACTGCTAATGGTAGAGGGCCGGGGCACAGATACGCAGTATTTT
CDR3 protein: CASSLLMVEGRGTDTQYF

V gene: TRBV5-4
D gene: .
J gene: TRBJ1-2
CDR3 DNA: TGTGCCAGCAGCTTGCAATTGAGGGCGGCTGGCTACACCTTC
CDR3 protein: CASSLQLRAAGYTF

V gene: TRBV11-3
D gene: TRBD1
J gene: TRBJ2-7
CDR3 DNA: TGTGCCAGCAGCTCGACAGGGGGTCGCCAGCAGTACTTC
CDR3 protein: CASSSTGGRQQYF

V gene: TRBV5-6
D gene: TRBD1
J gene: TRBJ1-2
CDR3 DNA: TGTGCCAGCAGCTCGGTAGAACAGGGGGTCATCTATGGCTACACCTTC
CDR3 protein: CASSSVEQGVIYGYTF

V gene: TRBV19
D gene: TRBD2
J gene: TRBJ2-2
CDR3 DNA: TGTGCCAGTAGTCATCCCCCTCCAGGGACTAGCGGGAGTGAGGCCGGGGAGCTGTTTTTT
CDR3 protein: CASSHPPPGTSGSEAGELFF

V gene: TRBV6-1
D gene: .
J gene: TRBJ1-4
CDR3 DNA: TGTGCCAGCCAGACTAAGTCGAATGAAAAACTGTTTTTT
CDR3 protein: CASQTKSNEKLFF

V gene: TRBV27
D gene: TRBD2
J gene: TRBJ2-1
CDR3 DNA: TGTGCCAGCAGTTTATATCCGGCTAGCGGGAAAGGTGAGCAGTTCTTC
CDR3 protein: CASSLYPASGKGEQFF